The clone carrying this T cell receptor (beta chain) was seen a few times. Authors' data handling: Researchers report that nucleated cell counts were estimated from reference gene primer amplification. Using immunoSEQ multiplex PCR, the repertoire was profiled, and TCRdb retains in-frame clones only, with some absent. That table is the source of V, J and clone size, and D and trimming were worked out from the DNA. The sample has hundreds of thousands of clones; over 70% are singletons. The record originates from a study of blood T cell repertoires in COVID-19. Study information: PBMCs, B-cell-depleted T cells, or T cells were the source of the cDNA or gDNA that made up the material.

The CDR3 extends over 11 amino acids. Looked up from germline, CDR1 is GTSNPN and CDR2 is SVGIG (reference sequence). V lost 5 bases, J lost 2 bases, and 0 bases stayed unmatched. Seattle researchers signed up patients amid active infection and tracked them longitudinally. Sequencing used peripheral blood. The chain combines TRBV30 with TRBJ2-7; 7 bases are shared with TRBD1. The source of this sequence is a woman between 45 and 60 years old with COVID-19, enrolled during active disease. The CDR3 DNA reads TGTGCCTGGGACAGGGCCTACGAGCAGTACTTC. This gives the protein CAWDRAYEQYF.